Presented here are 27 T cell receptor beta chains from one specimen sequenced in a study of shared clonotypes between healthy human individuals. Some clones are missing from TCRdb's copy, which holds only in-frame ones; the method was immunoSEQ multiplex PCR. Of under 350,000 clones in the sample, around 86% are singletons; the top ten hold roughly 15%. The specimen sequenced was memory CD8+ T cells sorted from blood. As for subset: CD45RO+ cells pooled with CCR7-negative TemRA cells. The origin of the receptors is a man between 18 and 29 years old in good health.

This sequence joins TRBV6-6 and TRBJ1-2; D unresolved. The CDR3 spans 16 residues. Between the trimmed V and J ends, which lost 3 bases and 5 bases, there was a span of 19 bases. From germline, CDR1 is MNHNY and CDR2 SVGAGI (reference sequence). CDR3 in amino acids: CASSYKLDGPEYGYTF. CDR3 nucleotides: TGTGCCAGCAGTTATAAGTTGGACGGCCCTGAGTATGGCTACACCTTC.

The chain combines TRBV6-5 with TRBJ2-3; no definite D call. Germline lookup yields CDR1 MNHEY and CDR2 SVGAGI. The CDR3 has 15 amino acids. Trimming removed 7 bases at V and 1 base at J, with 15 bases between. CDR3 protein: CASTAGPDGTDTQYF. The DNA for the CDR3 is TGTGCCAGCACTGCTGGGCCTGACGGCACAGATACGCAGTATTTT.

The rearrangement links TRBV6-1 to TRBJ2-7; D gene ambiguous. Germline-derived CDR1 and CDR2 are MNHNS and SASEGT. The CDR3 contains 11 residues. Trimming took off 5 bases at V and 5 bases at J, with 7 bases between the two ends. This chain's CDR3 is CASSPGHEQYF. CDR3 coding DNA: TGTGCCAGCAGTCCCGGCCACGAGCAGTACTTC.

The chain is built from TRBV11-3 and TRBJ2-1; the match to TRBD2 covers 9 bases. The CDR3 spans 16 residues. Losses at the gene ends were 2 bases for V and 9 bases for J; bases not matched to a gene: 11. CDR1 is SGHNT, CDR2 YENEEA, per germline. CDR3 in DNA: TGTGCCAGCAGCTTATCAGGGATGAGCGGGAGGTCTGAGCAGTTCTTC. This sequence encodes CASSLSGMSGRSEQFF.

This clone was counted many times. This rearrangement joins TRBV7-9 to TRBJ2-1; D is ambiguous. The CDR3 runs 13 residues. Trimming took off 5 bases at V and 7 bases at J, with 12 bases between the two ends. The germline V gene encodes CDR1 SEHNR and CDR2 FQNEAQ (reference sequence). The CDR3 nucleotides are TGTGCCAGCAGCCTATCCCGGTGGAATGAGCAGTTCTTC. As protein: CASSLSRWNEQFF.

The CDR3 coding sequence is TGTGCCAGCAGGCGGGACGGGGACTATGGCTACACCTTC. It encodes CASRRDGDYGYTF. This sequence joins TRBV6-6 and TRBJ1-2; maybe TRBD1 (5 bases). V lost 6 bases to trimming and J lost 3 bases, with 11 bases between them. Germline V gene data show CDR1 as MNHNY and CDR2 as SVGAGI (reference sequence). The CDR3 consists of 13 residues.

V usage is TRBV19 and J usage is TRBJ1-1; D is ambiguous. The CDR3 spans 9 residues. Trimming pared 9 bases from V and 1 base from J, leaving 0 bases between. Germline V gene lookup returns CDR1 LNHDA and CDR2 SQIVND (reference sequence). The DNA of the CDR3 is TGTGCCAGGAACACTGAAGCTTTCTTT. Translating gives CARNTEAFF.

CDR3 residues: CASSGSYEQYF. CDR3 nucleotides: TGTGCCAGCAGTGGTTCGTACGAGCAGTACTTC. This chain links TRBV6-1 with TRBJ2-7, with unresolved D. Germline assignment: CDR1 MNHNS and CDR2 SASEGT. The germline V and J ends were trimmed by 4 bases and 4 bases, with 5 bases remaining between them. There are 11 residues in the CDR3.

This clone was detected a few times. The chain uses TRBV2 and TRBJ2-6; no clear D gene. This CDR3 has 14 amino acids. Germline V gene data show CDR1 as SNHLY and CDR2 as FYNNEI. Trimming cost V 4 bases and J 0 bases, with 4 bases left between them. The CDR3 nucleotides read TGTGCCAGCAGTGGGAGCTCTGGGGCCAACGTCCTGACTTTC. This sequence encodes CASSGSSGANVLTF.

J is TRBJ2-2 and V is TRBV12-5; D is unresolved. The CDR3 runs to 14 residues. V lost 6 bases to trimming and J lost 2 bases, with 10 bases between them. In germline, CDR1 is LGHNT, CDR2 FRNRAP. Written as DNA, the CDR3 is TGTGCTAGTGGCCTTCAGGTTAACACCGGGGAGCTGTTTTTT. Translating gives CASGLQVNTGELFF.

The chain recombines TRBV7-2 with TRBJ2-2; 12 bases are a match to TRBD1. There are 16 residues in the CDR3. The J segment lost 6 bases and the V segment lost 3 bases, leaving 5 bases of the junction unmatched. Looked up from germline, CDR1 is SGHTA and CDR2 is FQGNSA. CDR3 loop: CASSLRGQGAAGELFF. The CDR3, as DNA: TGTGCCAGCAGCTTGAGGGGACAGGGGGCCGCCGGGGAGCTGTTTTTT.

This chain joins TRBV4-1 and TRBJ1-4; tentatively, D is TRBD1 (6 bases). This CDR3 contains 16 residues. V lost 0 bases to trimming and J lost 5 bases, with 13 bases between them. Looked up from germline, CDR1 is MGHRA and CDR2 is YSYEKL. CDR3 amino acids: CASSQDRAGENEKLFF. The CDR3 DNA is TGCGCCAGCAGCCAAGATAGGGCAGGGGAAAATGAAAAACTGTTTTTT.

The chain couples TRBV4-1 to TRBJ1-5, with D tentatively TRBD1 (5 bases). CDR3 length: 16 amino acids. V lost 0 bases and J lost 7, with 16 bases in between. Germline values: CDR1 MGHRA, CDR2 YSYEKL. The CDR3 nucleotides read TGCGCCAGCAGCCAAGACCCCGGGGGGGTAGGACAGCCCCAGCATTTT. Translating gives CASSQDPGGVGQPQHF.

As to this clone: At the DNA level, this CDR3 is encoded by other sequences in the same sample as well. J is TRBJ2-7 and V is TRBV29-1, with 8 bases identical to TRBD2. Trimming removed 5 bases from V and 0 bases from J; junction bases left unmatched: 3. Germline V lookup: CDR1 SQVTM, CDR2 ANQGSEA. The CDR3 has 13 amino acids. The CDR3, as DNA: TGCAGCGTTAGACTAGCGAGCTCCTACGAGCAGTACTTC. Protein sequence: CSVRLASSYEQYF.

V and J are TRBV6-5 and TRBJ1-2; unclear D gene. The germline gives CDR1 MNHEY, CDR2 SVGAGI. The CDR3 extends over 15 amino acids. V was clipped by 0 bases and J by 4 bases, with 12 bases between them. The CDR3 protein is CASSYSAESSYGYTF. CDR3 DNA: TGTGCCAGCAGTTACTCAGCGGAAAGCTCCTATGGCTACACCTTC.

The chain is built from TRBV7-9 and TRBJ2-5; the D gene is possibly TRBD1 (6 bases). Trimming stripped 5 bases from V and 4 bases from J, with 11 bases between. CDR3 length equals 13 residues. CDR1 and CDR2 from the germline V gene are SEHNR and FQNEAQ (reference sequence). The CDR3 nucleotides read TGTGCCAGCAGCCACAGGGTAGGAGAGACCCAGTACTTC. Protein product: CASSHRVGETQYF.

This clone showed up just a few times. This chain connects TRBV18 to TRBJ2-7; D unclear. The germline V gene encodes CDR1 KGHSH and CDR2 LQKENI. This CDR3 region has 14 residues. V lost 0 bases and J lost 0, with 6 bases in between. The CDR3 protein is CASSPPGYSYEQYF. The CDR3 DNA is TGTGCCAGCTCACCACCAGGTTACTCCTACGAGCAGTACTTC.

This chain connects TRBV2 to TRBJ2-1; 11 bases are a match to TRBD2. V lost 3 bases to trimming and J lost 3 bases; unmatched junction nucleotides: 4. The CDR3 contains 16 residues. In germline, CDR1 is SNHLY, CDR2 FYNNEI. In DNA form, the CDR3 reads TGTGCCAGCAGTGATCCGACTAGCGGGGTCTACAATGAGCAGTTCTTC. Its protein is CASSDPTSGVYNEQFF.

The chain is built from TRBV5-6 and TRBJ1-1; TRBD1 is a possible D gene (6 bases). Germline lookup yields CDR1 SGHDT and CDR2 YYEEEE. Deletions cut 2 bases from V and 12 bases from J, with 14 bases between. The CDR3 runs 12 residues. CDR3 sequence (DNA): TGTGCCAGCAGCTTCGGACAGCGAACTACTTTCTTT. It translates to CASSFGQRTTFF.

In this sample, this clone turned up once. V usage is TRBV6-5 and J usage is TRBJ1-2; TRBD1 is a possible D gene (6 bases). With 0 bases removed from V and 6 bases from J, the gap between germline ends came to 11 bases. Per germline, CDR1 MNHEY and CDR2 SVGAGI. The CDR3 is made up of 14 amino acids. The CDR3 region is CASSYSTGLDGYTF. CDR3 bases: TGTGCCAGCAGTTACTCCACAGGGCTGGATGGCTACACCTTC.

This chain joins TRBV4-3 and TRBJ2-5; weak D call: TRBD1 (6 bases). The CDR3 runs 17 residues. Trimming left V 1 base short and J 3 bases short, with 18 bases between. Germline lookup yields CDR1 LGHNA and CDR2 YSLEER. The CDR3 DNA reads TGCGCCAGCAGCCAAGGCGCCCCGACAGGAGTAAAAGAGACCCAGTACTTC. This codes for CASSQGAPTGVKETQYF.

The chain combines TRBV5-4 with TRBJ2-3, with 8 bases that match TRBD2. Germline CDR1 is SGHNT and CDR2 is YYREEE (reference sequence). This CDR3 comprises 15 residues. V gave up 4 bases and J gave up 3 bases; unmatched junction bases: 7. Here the CDR3 DNA reads TGTGCCAGCAGCATTCGGGAGGGCCGAACAGATACGCAGTATTTT. Its translation: CASSIREGRTDTQYF.

V usage is TRBV9 and J usage is TRBJ1-1; no clear D. Trimming took off 0 bases at V and 3 bases at J, with 12 bases between the two ends. Germline values: CDR1 SGDLS, CDR2 YYNGEE. The CDR3 runs to 15 residues. The CDR3, as DNA: TGTGCCAGCAGCGTAGCTACTCGACTGGACACTGAAGCTTTCTTT. The encoded protein is CASSVATRLDTEAFF.

This clone was observed many times. The rearrangement links TRBV9 to TRBJ2-5; no definite D call. This CDR3 spans 14 amino acids. V was shortened by 3 bases and J by 2 bases, with 11 bases between the two germline ends. CDR1 is SGDLS, CDR2 YYNGEE, per germline. The CDR3, as DNA: TGTGCCAGCAGCGCGTCAGGCACTCAAGAGACCCAGTACTTC. The encoded protein is CASSASGTQETQYF.

This chain connects TRBV10-3 to TRBJ2-7, with 8 bases aligning to TRBD2. Germline V gene lookup returns CDR1 ENHRY and CDR2 SYGVKD. V trimming: 1 base; J trimming: 4 bases; junction bases outside the gene matches: 6. This CDR3 is 15 amino acids long. CDR3 residues: CAISEYEGLEYEQYF. In DNA form, the CDR3 reads TGTGCCATCAGTGAGTACGAGGGACTAGAGTACGAGCAGTACTTC.

The chain has TRBV6-5 and TRBJ1-6, with D possibly TRBD1 on 5 matching bases. The germline gives CDR1 MNHEY, CDR2 SVGAGI. The CDR3 extends over 15 amino acids. V dropped 6 bases and J dropped 10 bases, with 19 bases sitting between them. CDR3 DNA: TGTGCCAGCAGCGACCACCTAGGGGCTGAGTCACCCCTCCACTTT. Its translation: CASSDHLGAESPLHF.

J is TRBJ2-7 and V is TRBV11-2; D ambiguous. V lost 3 bases and J 2 bases, leaving 11 bases between the germline ends. The CDR3 contains 14 residues. Germline V gives CDR1 SGHAT, CDR2 FQNNGV. CDR3 sequence (DNA): TGTGCCAGCAGCTTGACCGGACGACCCTACGAGCAGTACTTC. Amino acids: CASSLTGRPYEQYF.